This TCR beta chain was retrieved from a study of cytomegalovirus exposure and HLA in healthy donors. Broader study findings: Later analysis demonstrated an association between a missense DCLRE1C variant and TCR beta V- and J-gene trimming. Reports showed the classifier diagnosing cytomegalovirus status with high specificity and sensitivity.

The ends were cut back, 0 bases at V and 0 bases at J, with 8 bases in the middle. The CDR3 runs to 15 residues. Germline CDR1 reads LNHDA; CDR2 reads SQIVND (reference sequence). About this clone: Antigen specificity is unknown.

Use of 60 Vbeta and 13 Jbeta primers characterized the PCR. The method was immunoSEQ multiplex PCR; TCRdb's version includes in-frame clones alone and lacks a portion of them. The sample records 75,000 to 95,000 clones, about 77% being singletons. V and J are TRBV19 and TRBJ1-1; D unresolved. This sequence was found in a male donor in good health and CMV-seropositive. Sequencing was done on a sample of PBMCs. In nucleotides, the CDR3 is TGTGCCAGTAGTATAGATGTCGGGTTGAACACTGAAGCTTTCTTT. Its protein is CASSIDVGLNTEAFF.